A selection of T cell receptor beta chains follows, all from one sample in a study of blood T cell repertoires in COVID-19. TCRdb's copy holds only in-frame clones and misses some; the assay was immunoSEQ multiplex PCR. The sample has fewer than 65,000 clones; 75% to 90% are singletons. The sequencing input was peripheral blood. The receptors were gathered from a woman of 80 years or more with acute or convalescent COVID-19. The CDR3 runs from the conserved cysteine through the conserved F or W. The D gene is left open where the match is weak. Not every row has a clone size; where given, it reads once, few, many or a size class.

d_call	j_call	v_call	clone_size	cdr3_nt	cdr3_aa
.	TRBJ1-3	TRBV5-4	.	TGTGCCAGCAGCTCGAACAGGGCTGCCGGAAACACCATATATTTT	CASSSNRAAGNTIYF
.	TRBJ2-1	TRBV19	.	TGTGCCAGTAGTTTCCAGGGATCCTACAATGAGCAGTTCTTC	CASSFQGSYNEQFF
.	TRBJ1-6	TRBV5-8	.	TGTGCCAGCATCCGGGGGGCGCACAATTCACCCCTCCACTTT	CASIRGAHNSPLHF
TRBD2	TRBJ2-1	TRBV9	.	TGTGCCAGCAGCGTAGGACCGGGGGGCTCCTACAATGAGCAGTTCTTC	CASSVGPGGSYNEQFF
TRBD1	TRBJ1-2	TRBV12-3/TRBV12-4	.	TGTGCCAGCAGCCGGACAGGGGGGTATGGCTACACCTTC	CASSRTGGYGYTF
TRBD2	TRBJ2-1	TRBV2	.	TGTGCCAGCAGTGATCCGGGTAGGAGCGGGAGAGGTGGGAATGAGCAGTTCTTC	CASSDPGRSGRGGNEQFF
.	TRBJ1-1	TRBV7-2	.	TGTGCCATATCAGGGTTGGGTGAAGCTTTCTTT	CAISGLGEAFF
.	TRBJ2-5	TRBV24-1	.	TGTGCCACCAGTGATTTTGCCGGGTTGGGGACCCAGTACTTC	CATSDFAGLGTQYF
.	TRBJ1-1	TRBV11-2	.	TGTGCCAGCAGCGAACAGGGGAACACTGAAGCTTTCTTT	CASSEQGNTEAFF
.	TRBJ1-5	TRBV19	.	TGTGCCAGTAGTCCCCAGACAGGTTATAGCAATCAGCCCCAGCATTTT	CASSPQTGYSNQPQHF
TRBD2	TRBJ2-7	TRBV5-4	.	TGTGCCAGCAGCCCAGGGACTAGCGGGGGGATCTACGAGCAGTACTTC	CASSPGTSGGIYEQYF
.	TRBJ1-6	TRBV5-6	.	TGTGCCAGCAGGGGAGGGGCCTATAATTCACCCCTCCACTTT	CASRGGAYNSPLHF
.	TRBJ2-7	TRBV21-1	.	TGTGCCAGCAGCATCAACTACAGGCCGAAGGAGCAGTACTTC	CASSINYRPKEQYF
TRBD1	TRBJ2-7	TRBV13	.	TGTGCCAGCAACTGGGACAGGGGGCACGAGCAGTACTTC	CASNWDRGHEQYF
.	TRBJ1-4	TRBV19	.	TGTGCCAGTAGCATACAGGGCTTCAGCGAAAAACTGTTTTTT	CASSIQGFSEKLFF
.	TRBJ1-2	TRBV6-5	.	TGTGCCAGCAGTTATTCAGACCAAAACTACCACGGCTACACCTTC	CASSYSDQNYHGYTF
.	TRBJ1-2	TRBV24-1	.	TGTGCCACCAGTGACCCGGACAGAGACTATGGCTACACCTTC	CATSDPDRDYGYTF
TRBD2	TRBJ2-7	TRBV3-1/TRBV3-2	.	TGTGCCAGCAAAGTCGCGGCTAGCGGTCCCTACGAGCAGTACTTC	CASKVAASGPYEQYF
.	TRBJ2-7	TRBV21-1	.	TGTGCCAGCAGCATTCCTGCAGGGAAACACGAGCAGTACTTC	CASSIPAGKHEQYF
TRBD2	TRBJ2-5	TRBV10-3	.	TGTGCCATCAGCCCAAGGCGGGAGGGCCGGGAGACCCAGTACTTC	CAISPRREGRETQYF
.	TRBJ2-5	TRBV19	.	TGTGCCAGTAGGGTGGCGGGCAGGGGTGCTCAAGAGACCCAGTACTTC	CASRVAGRGAQETQYF
.	TRBJ1-2	TRBV5-1	.	TGCGCCAGCAGCCGGAGGCCTAACTATGGCTACACCTTC	CASSRRPNYGYTF
.	TRBJ2-3	TRBV28	.	TGTGCCAGCAGTTTTTCAGGTACTACGCAGTATTTT	CASSFSGTTQYF
TRBD2	TRBJ2-7	TRBV19	.	TGTGCCAGTAGCCCAAGCGGGGAACCCTACGAGCAGTACTTC	CASSPSGEPYEQYF
TRBD1	TRBJ2-7	TRBV6-2/TRBV6-3	.	TGTGCCAGCAGTAAGGGACAGGGGAGGTACGAGCAGTACTTC	CASSKGQGRYEQYF
TRBD1	TRBJ1-3	TRBV6-5	.	TGTGCCAGCAATCCGGGACAGCACTCTGGAAACACCATATATTTT	CASNPGQHSGNTIYF
TRBD1	TRBJ1-4	TRBV7-9	.	TGTGCCAGCAGGCCTAAGGACAGGGTTGGTGAAAAACTGTTTTTT	CASRPKDRVGEKLFF
.	TRBJ1-1	TRBV5-6	.	TGTGCCAGCAGCTTAAGGGAGGGAACTGAAGCTTTCTTT	CASSLREGTEAFF
TRBD2	TRBJ2-1	TRBV7-2	.	TGTGCCAGCAGCTTCCTAGCGGCTACCAATGAGCAGTTCTTC	CASSFLAATNEQFF
TRBD1	TRBJ1-2	TRBV6-5	.	TGTGCCAGCAAGGGGGCATACTATGGCTACACCTTC	CASKGAYYGYTF
.	TRBJ2-5	TRBV19	.	TGTGCCAGTAGTGTCCGACAGGGGAGGGGAGAGACCCAGTACTTC	CASSVRQGRGETQYF
.	TRBJ2-2	TRBV27	.	TGTGCCAGCAGTTTAGGGTCGGGGTACACCGGGGAGCTGTTTTTT	CASSLGSGYTGELFF
.	TRBJ1-5	TRBV30	.	TGTGCCTGTTCCACGGTTTTCTCCGATCAGCCCCAGCATTTT	CACSTVFSDQPQHF
.	TRBJ2-1	TRBV24-1	.	TGTGCCACCAGTGATTTGGGGAGGGGGTCCTACAATGAGCAGTTCTTC	CATSDLGRGSYNEQFF
TRBD1	TRBJ2-3	TRBV7-2	.	TGTGCCAGCAGCCCCGGACAGGGGGCAGATACGCAGTATTTT	CASSPGQGADTQYF
TRBD1	TRBJ2-7	TRBV19	.	TGTGCCAGTAGTCCTGGACAGGGCCTCGAGCAGTACTTC	CASSPGQGLEQYF
.	TRBJ1-1	TRBV28	once	TGTGCCAGCAGTTCGGGACAAAACACTGAAGCTTTCTTT	CASSSGQNTEAFF
TRBD2	TRBJ2-6	TRBV7-2	.	TGTGCCAGCAGCCTTAGCGGGGGGGCCACTGGGGCCAACGTCCTGACTTTC	CASSLSGGATGANVLTF
TRBD2	TRBJ2-5	TRBV29-1	.	TGCAGCGTTGAAGGGGGGACTAGCGGGACTGAGACCCAGTACTTC	CSVEGGTSGTETQYF
.	TRBJ2-5	TRBV7-8	.	TGTGCCAGCAGCTTGGGGGGGCCGGAGACCCAGTACTTC	CASSLGGPETQYF
.	TRBJ2-7	TRBV19	.	TGTGCCAGTAGTATTGGGCAGAGCTCCTACGAGCAGTACTTC	CASSIGQSSYEQYF
TRBD2	TRBJ2-5	TRBV28	once	TGTGCCAGCAGCCCTAGCGGGAGGGTGGGCTTTCAAGGGGAGACCCAGTACTTC	CASSPSGRVGFQGETQYF
.	TRBJ1-1	TRBV18	.	TGTGCCAGCTCACCACCGTGGGGTCCGAGCGGAGCTTTCTTT	CASSPPWGPSGAFF
TRBD2	TRBJ2-1	TRBV7-2	.	TGTGCCAGCAGCTTAGCTAGCGGGAGGGCGGTCAATGAGCAGTTCTTC	CASSLASGRAVNEQFF
TRBD1	TRBJ2-1	TRBV18	.	TGTGCCAGCTCGATCGGACAGGGCTCCTACAATGAGCAGTTCTTC	CASSIGQGSYNEQFF
TRBD1	TRBJ2-7	TRBV19	.	TGTGCCAGTAGTATAAGGGACAGACCCTACGAGCAGTACTTC	CASSIRDRPYEQYF
TRBD2	TRBJ2-3	TRBV7-2	.	TGTGCCAGCAGCTTAGGGCTAGCGGGGGGGCAAGGGGCGCAGTATTTT	CASSLGLAGGQGAQYF
.	TRBJ2-2	TRBV27	.	TGTGCCAGCAGGCCAGGCGTATTCACCGGGGAGCTGTTTTTT	CASRPGVFTGELFF
.	TRBJ2-6	TRBV4-1	.	TGCGCCAGCAGTTACGACAGCATTTCCTCTGGGGCCAACGTCCTGACTTTC	CASSYDSISSGANVLTF
TRBD1	TRBJ2-7	TRBV6-5	.	TGTGCCAGCTCGACGACAGGGAACTCCTACGAGCAGTACTTC	CASSTTGNSYEQYF
.	TRBJ1-4	TRBV19	.	TGTGCCAGTAGTATAGCTTCGTCGGGGATAGAACTGTTTTTT	CASSIASSGIELFF
TRBD2	TRBJ2-1	TRBV5-1	once	TGCGCCAGCAGCCCCCGGGGGGGGGAGCAGTTCTTC	CASSPRGGEQFF